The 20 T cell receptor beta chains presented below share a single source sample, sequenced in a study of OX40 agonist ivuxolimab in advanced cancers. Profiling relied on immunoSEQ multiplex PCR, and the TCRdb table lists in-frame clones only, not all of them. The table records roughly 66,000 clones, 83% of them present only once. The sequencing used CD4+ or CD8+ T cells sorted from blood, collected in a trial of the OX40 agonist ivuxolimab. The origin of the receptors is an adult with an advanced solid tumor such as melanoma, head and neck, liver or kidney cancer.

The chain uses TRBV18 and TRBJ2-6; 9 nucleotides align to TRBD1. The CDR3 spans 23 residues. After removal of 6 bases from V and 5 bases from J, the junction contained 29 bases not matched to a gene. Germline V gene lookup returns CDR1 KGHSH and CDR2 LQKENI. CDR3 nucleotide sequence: TGTGCCAGCTCTCCCCGGACAGGGGAAATAGAACGGACCGCGCGGCCCAGGGCCAACGTCCTGACTTTC. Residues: CASSPRTGEIERTARPRANVLTF.

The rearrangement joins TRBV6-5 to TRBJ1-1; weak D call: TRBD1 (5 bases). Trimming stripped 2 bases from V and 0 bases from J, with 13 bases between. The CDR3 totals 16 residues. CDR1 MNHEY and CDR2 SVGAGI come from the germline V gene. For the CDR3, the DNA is TGTGCCAGCAGTTACATGCGGGGGTTCATGAACACTGAAGCTTTCTTT. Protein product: CASSYMRGFMNTEAFF.

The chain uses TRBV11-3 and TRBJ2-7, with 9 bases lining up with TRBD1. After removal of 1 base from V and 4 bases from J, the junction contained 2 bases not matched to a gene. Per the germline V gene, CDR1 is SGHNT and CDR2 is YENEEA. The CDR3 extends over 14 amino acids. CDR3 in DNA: TGTGCCAGCAGCTTAGTACAGGGGGCTTACGAGCAGTACTTC. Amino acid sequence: CASSLVQGAYEQYF.

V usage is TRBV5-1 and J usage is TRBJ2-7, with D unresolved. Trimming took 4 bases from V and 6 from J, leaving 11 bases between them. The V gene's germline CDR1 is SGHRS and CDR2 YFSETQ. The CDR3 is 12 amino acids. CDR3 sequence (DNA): TGCGCCAGCAGCCTCGTTGAGGCCGAGCAGTACTTC. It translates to CASSLVEAEQYF.

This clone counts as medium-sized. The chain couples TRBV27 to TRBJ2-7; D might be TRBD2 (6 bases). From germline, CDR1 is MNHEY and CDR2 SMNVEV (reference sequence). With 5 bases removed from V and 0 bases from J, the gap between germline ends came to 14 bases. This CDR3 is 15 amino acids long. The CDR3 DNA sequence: TGTGCCAGCAGTACGATCGGGAGACCCTCCTACGAGCAGTACTTC. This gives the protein CASSTIGRPSYEQYF.

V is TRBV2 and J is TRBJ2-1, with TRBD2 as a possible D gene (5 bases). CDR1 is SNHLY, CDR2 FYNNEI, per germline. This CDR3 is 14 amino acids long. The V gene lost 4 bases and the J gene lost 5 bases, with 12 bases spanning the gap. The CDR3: CASSAGEYDNEQFF. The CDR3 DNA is TGTGCCAGCAGTGCCGGGGAATACGACAATGAGCAGTTCTTC. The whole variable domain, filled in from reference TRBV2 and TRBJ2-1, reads EPEVTQTPSHQVTQMGQEVILRCVPISNHLYFYWYRQILGQKVEFLVSFYNNEISEKSEIFDDQFSVERPDGSNFTLKIRSTKLEDSAMYFCASSAGEYDNEQFFGPGTRLTVL.

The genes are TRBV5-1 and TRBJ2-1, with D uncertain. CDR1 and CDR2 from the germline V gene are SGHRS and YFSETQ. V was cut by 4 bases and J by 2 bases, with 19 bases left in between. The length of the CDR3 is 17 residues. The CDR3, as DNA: TGCGCCAGCAGCCCGCTCGGTGGCCAAGCTACCTACAATGAGCAGTTCTTC. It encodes CASSPLGGQATYNEQFF.

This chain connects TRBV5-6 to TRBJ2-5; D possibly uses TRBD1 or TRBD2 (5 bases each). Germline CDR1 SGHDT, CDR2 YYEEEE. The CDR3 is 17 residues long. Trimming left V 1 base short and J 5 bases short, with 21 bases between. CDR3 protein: CASSLFLWDGGPETQYF. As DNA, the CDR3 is TGTGCCAGCAGCTTGTTTTTATGGGACGGCGGGCCCGAGACCCAGTACTTC. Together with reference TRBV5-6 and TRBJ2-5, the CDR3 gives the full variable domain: DAGVTQSPTHLIKTRGQQVTLRCSPKSGHDTVSWYQQALGQGPQFIFQYYEEEERQRGNFPDRFSGHQFPNYSSELNVNALLLGDSALYLCASSLFLWDGGPETQYFGPGTRLLVL.

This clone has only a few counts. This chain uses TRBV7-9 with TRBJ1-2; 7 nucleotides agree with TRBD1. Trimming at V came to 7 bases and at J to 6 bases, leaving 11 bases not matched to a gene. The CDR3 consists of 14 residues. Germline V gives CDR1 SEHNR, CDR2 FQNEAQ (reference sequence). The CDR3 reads CASTPGERGHGYTF. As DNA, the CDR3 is TGTGCCAGCACCCCAGGAGAGAGGGGGCATGGCTACACCTTC.

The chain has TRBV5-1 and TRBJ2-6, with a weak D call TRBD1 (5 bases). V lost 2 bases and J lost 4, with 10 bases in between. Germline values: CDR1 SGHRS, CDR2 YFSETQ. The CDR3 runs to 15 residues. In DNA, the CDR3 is TGCGCCAGCAGCTTAGGGGTTTCCGGGGCCAACGTCCTGACTTTC. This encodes CASSLGVSGANVLTF.

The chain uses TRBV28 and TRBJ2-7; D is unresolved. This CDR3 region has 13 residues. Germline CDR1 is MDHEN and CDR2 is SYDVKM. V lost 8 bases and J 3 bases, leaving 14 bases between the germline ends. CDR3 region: CASGLGLFYEQYF. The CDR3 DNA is TGTGCCAGCGGTCTGGGTCTCTTCTACGAGCAGTACTTC. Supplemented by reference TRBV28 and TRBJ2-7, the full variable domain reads DVKVTQSSRYLVKRTGEKVFLECVQDMDHENMFWYRQDPGLGLRLIYFSYDVKMKEKGDIPEGYSVSREKKERFSLILESASTNQTSMYLCASGLGLFYEQYFGPGTRLTVT.

CDR3 protein: CASSKGQVIYNEQFF. DNA of the CDR3: TGTGCCAGTAGTAAGGGACAGGTCATATACAATGAGCAGTTCTTC. The V call is TRBV19, the J call TRBJ2-1; 8 bases match TRBD1. The CDR3 has 15 residues. Germline V gene data show CDR1 as LNHDA and CDR2 as SQIVND (reference sequence). The trim removed 4 bases at V and 4 bases at J, leaving 6 bases unmatched.

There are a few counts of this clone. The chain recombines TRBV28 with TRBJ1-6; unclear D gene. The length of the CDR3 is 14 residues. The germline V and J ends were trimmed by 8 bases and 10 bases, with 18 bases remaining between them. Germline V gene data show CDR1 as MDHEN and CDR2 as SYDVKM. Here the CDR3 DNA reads TGTGCCAGCTTATCCGAAAGGGTTTGGTCACCCCTCCACTTT. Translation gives CASLSERVWSPLHF.

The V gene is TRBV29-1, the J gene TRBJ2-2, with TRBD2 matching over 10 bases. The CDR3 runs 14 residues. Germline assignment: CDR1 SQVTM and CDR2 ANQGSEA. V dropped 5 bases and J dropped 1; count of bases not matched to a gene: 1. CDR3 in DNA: TGCAGCGTTCTAGCGGGAGTGAACACCGGGGAGCTGTTTTTT. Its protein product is CSVLAGVNTGELFF.

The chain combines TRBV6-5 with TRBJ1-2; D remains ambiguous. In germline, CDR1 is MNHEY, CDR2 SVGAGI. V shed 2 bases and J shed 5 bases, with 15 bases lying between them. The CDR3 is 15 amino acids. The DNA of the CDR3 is TGTGCCAGCAGTTACCTTACAAACGTTAGGTATGGCTACACCTTC. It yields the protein CASSYLTNVRYGYTF.

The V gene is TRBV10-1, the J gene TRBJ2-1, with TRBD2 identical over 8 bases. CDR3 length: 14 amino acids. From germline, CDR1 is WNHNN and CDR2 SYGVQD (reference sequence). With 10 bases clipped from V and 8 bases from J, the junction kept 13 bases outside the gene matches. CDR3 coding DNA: TGCGCCACCAGCCCCCATGCGGGAGGTTATGAGCAGTTCTTC. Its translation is CATSPHAGGYEQFF.

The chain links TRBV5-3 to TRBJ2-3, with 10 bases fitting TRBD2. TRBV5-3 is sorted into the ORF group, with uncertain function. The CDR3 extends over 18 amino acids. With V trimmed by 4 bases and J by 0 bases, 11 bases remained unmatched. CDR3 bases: TGTGCCAGAAGCCCGATTGGACTAGCGGCCCCTAGCACAGATACGCAGTATTTT. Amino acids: CARSPIGLAAPSTDTQYF.

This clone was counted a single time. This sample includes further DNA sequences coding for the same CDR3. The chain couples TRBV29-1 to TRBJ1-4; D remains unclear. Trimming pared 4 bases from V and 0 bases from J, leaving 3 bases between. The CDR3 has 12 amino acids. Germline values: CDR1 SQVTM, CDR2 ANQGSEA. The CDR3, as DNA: TGCAGCGTTGGTGCAACTAATGAAAAACTGTTTTTT. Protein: CSVGATNEKLFF.

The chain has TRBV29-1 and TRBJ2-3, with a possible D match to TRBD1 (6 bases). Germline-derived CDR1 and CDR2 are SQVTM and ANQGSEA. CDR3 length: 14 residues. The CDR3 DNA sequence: TGCAGTGATACAGGGAGATTAGGCACAGATACGCAGTATTTT. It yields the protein CSDTGRLGTDTQYF.

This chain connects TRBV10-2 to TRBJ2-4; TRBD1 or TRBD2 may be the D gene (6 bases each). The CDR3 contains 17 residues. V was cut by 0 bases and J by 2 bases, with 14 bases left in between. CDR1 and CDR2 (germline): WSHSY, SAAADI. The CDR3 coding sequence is TGCGCCAGCAGTGAGTCAGGGGGGACGAGGACCAAAAACATTCAGTACTTC. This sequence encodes CASSESGGTRTKNIQYF.